This TCR beta chain was captured by sequencing in a study of blood T cell repertoires in COVID-19. Generated by immunoSEQ multiplex PCR, the TCRdb table keeps only in-frame clones and is missing some. Counted here are approximately 330,000 clones, roughly 90% occurring once; the ten biggest clones make up approximately 9.4%. The CDR3 contains 13 residues. The ends were cut back, 4 bases at V and 10 bases at J, with 14 bases in the middle. CDR1 is LNHDA, CDR2 SQIVND, per germline (reference sequence). While infection was still active, Seattle patients were enrolled and then followed longitudinally. Material for sequencing was peripheral blood. The chain is built from TRBV19 and TRBJ2-1; D ambiguous. This receptor was taken from a man aged 25-40 years with COVID-19, enrolled during active disease. The CDR3 loop reads CASSKLGFGEQFF. DNA for the CDR3: TGTGCCAGTAGTAAGCTAGGATTTGGCGAGCAGTTCTTC.